This T cell receptor (beta chain) stems from a study of CD8 T cells in Susac syndrome. With random hexamers, roughly 0.45 to 1 ug RNA was reverse transcribed. Amplification of TCR beta CDR3 spanned 54 Vbeta and 13 Jbeta via immunoSEQ multiplex PCR. TCRdb passed the immunoSEQ multiplex PCR reads through MiXCR, listing each CDR3 protein once. Here the sample spans about 300,000 distinct CDR3 sequences, almost 85% being singletons. Germline V gene lookup returns CDR1 MNHEY and CDR2 SMNVEV (reference sequence). The CDR3 runs 13 residues. V lost 6 bases and J lost 1, with 10 bases in between. V usage is TRBV27 and J usage is TRBJ2-7; no reliable D call. Material: CD8+ T cells from PBMCs. The clonotype was recovered from a human donor with multiple sclerosis. The CDR3 reads CASSFLGSYEQYF. CDR3 in DNA: TGTGCCAGCAGCTTCCTTGGATCCTACGAGCAGTACTTC.